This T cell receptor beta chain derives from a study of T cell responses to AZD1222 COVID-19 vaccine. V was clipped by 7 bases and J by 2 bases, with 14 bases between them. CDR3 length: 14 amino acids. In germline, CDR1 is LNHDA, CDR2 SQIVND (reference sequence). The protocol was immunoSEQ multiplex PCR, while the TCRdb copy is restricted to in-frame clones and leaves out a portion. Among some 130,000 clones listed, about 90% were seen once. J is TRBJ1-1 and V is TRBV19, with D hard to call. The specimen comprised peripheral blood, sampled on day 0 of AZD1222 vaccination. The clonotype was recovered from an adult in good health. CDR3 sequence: CASKGSRRNTEAFF. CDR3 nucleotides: TGTGCCAGTAAAGGCAGCCGCCGAAACACTGAAGCTTTCTTT.